The 29 T cell receptor beta chains listed next were all sequenced from one sample in a study of T cell responses to AZD1222 COVID-19 vaccine. The protocol was immunoSEQ multiplex PCR, while the TCRdb copy is restricted to in-frame clones and leaves out a portion. This table has 60,000 to 90,000 clones, more than 75% appearing once. The sequences come from peripheral blood, collected 28 days after the second AZD1222 dose. Source of these receptors: an adult who received the AZD1222 COVID-19 vaccine.

This chain connects TRBV2 to TRBJ1-2, with TRBD1 matching 7 bases. Germline CDR1 SNHLY, CDR2 FYNNEI. The CDR3 totals 16 residues. Trimming cost V 7 bases and J 1 base; bases outside gene matches: 12. The CDR3 bases are TGTGCCAGCACCTCGACAGGGACGTACGGTAACTATGGCTACACCTTC. Its translation is CASTSTGTYGNYGYTF.

The genes are TRBV6-2 or TRBV6-3 and TRBJ2-3; 8 nucleotides line up with TRBD2. Germline assignment: CDR1 MNHEY and CDR2 SVGEGT. This CDR3 contains 15 residues. After removal of 5 bases from V and 2 bases from J, the junction contained 6 bases not matched to a gene. Here the CDR3 reads CASSPTGGATDTQYF. Written as DNA, the CDR3 is TGTGCCAGCAGTCCGACGGGGGGGGCCACAGATACGCAGTATTTT.

The chain uses TRBV14 and TRBJ2-3, with TRBD2 matching over 7 bases. The CDR3 is made up of 15 amino acids. The germline CDR1 and CDR2 sequences are SGHDN and FVKESK. V was clipped by 3 bases and J by 2 bases; unmatched bases: 5. This CDR3 reads CASSQGGWATDTQYF. In nucleotides, the CDR3 is TGTGCCAGCAGCCAGGGGGGGTGGGCCACAGATACGCAGTATTTT.

The chain combines TRBV11-2 with TRBJ1-2; D is ambiguous. The CDR3 runs 14 residues. V lost 3 bases, J lost 4 bases, and 12 bases lay in between. The germline V gene has CDR1 SGHAT and CDR2 FQNNGV. DNA of the CDR3: TGTGCCAGCAGCTTTGTGGTAGAAGGCTATGGCTACACCTTC. This translates into CASSFVVEGYGYTF.

This sequence joins TRBV5-4 and TRBJ1-2, with D uncertain. Germline V CDR1 and CDR2: SGHNT, YYREEE (reference sequence). CDR3 length equals 13 residues. Trimming pared 2 bases from V and 3 bases from J, leaving 8 bases between. The CDR3 sequence is CASSLLADYGYTF. CDR3 bases: TGTGCCAGCAGCTTATTGGCGGACTATGGCTACACCTTC.

The rearrangement joins TRBV7-9 to TRBJ2-1; 9 bases are shared with TRBD1. The CDR3 has 15 residues. Germline CDR1 SEHNR, CDR2 FQNEAQ (reference sequence). The V segment lost 6 bases and the J segment 4 bases; nucleotides outside the gene matches: 7. CDR3 sequence: CASSMGQGSYNEQFF. In DNA form, the CDR3 reads TGTGCCAGCAGTATGGGACAGGGCTCGTACAATGAGCAGTTCTTC.

The J gene is TRBJ1-2, the V gene TRBV6-5; 7 bases agree with TRBD1. Germline-derived CDR1 and CDR2 are MNHEY and SVGAGI. CDR3 length equals 12 residues. Trimming cost V 10 bases and J 2 bases; bases outside gene matches: 4. CDR3 nucleotides: TGTGCCACCGGGACAGCCAACTATGGCTACACCTTC. It yields the protein CATGTANYGYTF.

The chain couples TRBV18 to TRBJ1-1; no reliable D call. Trimming shortened V by 4 bases and J by 0 bases, and 6 bases separated the two germline ends. Germline CDR1 and CDR2: KGHSH and LQKENI. This CDR3 is 13 amino acids long. The CDR3 here is CASSRDLNTEAFF. The CDR3 bases are TGTGCCAGCTCACGGGATTTGAACACTGAAGCTTTCTTT. Drawing the rest from reference TRBV18 and TRBJ1-1, the complete variable domain is NAGVMQNPRHLVRRRGQEARLRCSPMKGHSHVYWYRQLPEEGLKFMVYLQKENIIDESGMPKERFSAEFPKEGPSILRIQQVVRGDSAAYFCASSRDLNTEAFFGQGTRLTVV.

The chain is built from TRBV6-2 or TRBV6-3 and TRBJ2-1; D is ambiguous. Germline V gene lookup returns CDR1 MNHEY and CDR2 SVGEGT. The CDR3 is 14 amino acids. Trimming shortened V by 5 bases and J by 3 bases, and 11 bases separated the two germline ends. The CDR3 bases are TGTGCCAGCAGTGGAATAGTGTTCTACAATGAGCAGTTCTTC. It encodes CASSGIVFYNEQFF.

This rearrangement joins TRBV2 to TRBJ2-2; 9 nucleotides align to TRBD2. The CDR3 covers 14 residues. Germline assignment: CDR1 SNHLY and CDR2 FYNNEI. Losses at the gene ends were 6 bases for V and 8 bases for J; bases not matched to a gene: 7. For the CDR3, the DNA is TGTGCCAGCAGGGAGGCCAGCGGGAGGGGGGAGCTGTTTTTT. It yields the protein CASREASGRGELFF.

The chain recombines TRBV4-1 with TRBJ2-1; TRBD2 matches at 13 bases. In germline, CDR1 is MGHRA, CDR2 YSYEKL. The trim removed 4 bases at V and 4 bases at J, leaving 10 bases unmatched. The CDR3 length is 18 residues. The CDR3 loop reads CASSRGLAGVSGYNEQFF. As DNA, the CDR3 is TGCGCCAGCAGCCGCGGACTAGCGGGGGTCTCGGGTTACAATGAGCAGTTCTTC.

CDR3 residues: CASGPGTGGQGLLRSMNEQFF. Written as DNA, the CDR3 is TGTGCTAGTGGTCCGGGGACCGGGGGACAGGGCCTCCTGAGATCGATGAATGAGCAGTTCTTC. V and J are TRBV12-5 and TRBJ2-1, with 9 bases aligning to TRBD1. Germline-derived CDR1 and CDR2 are LGHNT and FRNRAP. The CDR3 consists of 21 residues. J lost 7 bases, V lost 5 bases, and 27 bases had no gene match.

This sequence joins TRBV19 and TRBJ1-1; 10 bases line up with TRBD1. Trimming removed 8 bases from V and 0 bases from J; junction bases left unmatched: 15. CDR3 length: 18 amino acids. Germline V CDR1 and CDR2: LNHDA, SQIVND (reference sequence). CDR3 amino acids: CASSGTGARGGMNTEAFF. CDR3 DNA: TGTGCCAGTTCCGGGACAGGGGCCCGGGGGGGCATGAACACTGAAGCTTTCTTT.

The chain employs TRBV9 and TRBJ2-1; D is possibly TRBD1 or TRBD2 (5 bases each). Germline-derived CDR1 and CDR2 are SGDLS and YYNGEE. The CDR3 has 15 residues. V was trimmed by 0 bases and J by 4 bases, leaving 11 bases between them. The CDR3 loop reads CASSVGGAGYNEQFF. As DNA, the CDR3 is TGTGCCAGCAGCGTAGGAGGGGCTGGATACAATGAGCAGTTCTTC.

This chain links TRBV3-1 (or the pseudogene TRBV3-2) with TRBJ2-2; D is unresolved. Germline CDR1 is LGHDT and CDR2 is YNNKEL (reference sequence). Trimming shortened V by 0 bases and J by 6 bases, and 8 bases separated the two germline ends. The CDR3 is 14 residues long. The CDR3 DNA reads as TGTGCCAGCAGCCAAGACGAAAATCCCGGGGAGCTGTTTTTT. It yields the protein CASSQDENPGELFF.

This sequence joins TRBV6-5 and TRBJ2-3; D is uncertain. The CDR3 has 15 residues. Germline values: CDR1 MNHEY, CDR2 SVGAGI. With 2 bases removed from V and 0 bases from J, the gap between germline ends came to 9 bases. The CDR3 spells CASSYATGSTDTQYF. CDR3 DNA sequence: TGTGCCAGCAGTTACGCGACCGGGAGCACAGATACGCAGTATTTT.

The chain recombines TRBV28 with TRBJ2-7; 8 nucleotides line up with TRBD1. This CDR3 contains 14 residues. The germline CDR1 and CDR2 sequences are MDHEN and SYDVKM. V lost 10 bases and J lost 0; bases outside the gene matches: 8. Written as DNA, the CDR3 is TGTGCCACCGAGACGGACAGGGCCTCCTACGAGCAGTACTTC. This gives the protein CATETDRASYEQYF.

A remark on this clone: The germline gene is not matched at one end of the junction; a read error may be the cause. In nucleotides, the CDR3 is TGTGCCAGCAGCTTAGCGGGAAGCACCATATATTTT. Translation gives CASSLAGSTIYF. The rearrangement joins TRBV7-2 to TRBJ1-3, with no clear D. CDR3 size: 12 residues. In germline, CDR1 is SGHTA, CDR2 FQGNSA.

This clone came up a few times. This rearrangement joins TRBV28 to TRBJ1-1; D gene ambiguous. V was clipped by 10 bases and J by 3 bases, with 15 bases between them. Germline lookup yields CDR1 MDHEN and CDR2 SYDVKM. The CDR3 is 13 amino acids. DNA for the CDR3: TGTGCCACCAAGCGGCAGCTAGACACTGAAGCTTTCTTT. Translated, it gives CATKRQLDTEAFF.

The CDR3 protein is CASSASGQPYGYTF. The CDR3 DNA sequence: TGTGCCAGCAGCGCCTCGGGACAGCCATATGGCTACACCTTC. The chain uses TRBV9 and TRBJ1-2; TRBD1 matches at 7 bases. V trimming: 3 bases; J trimming: 5 bases; junction bases outside the gene matches: 7. The V gene's germline CDR1 is SGDLS and CDR2 YYNGEE. There are 14 residues in the CDR3. Together with reference TRBV9 and TRBJ1-2, the CDR3 gives the full variable domain: DSGVTQTPKHLITATGQRVTLRCSPRSGDLSVYWYQQSLDQGLQFLIQYYNGEERAKGNILERFSAQQFPDLHSELNLSSLELGDSALYFCASSASGQPYGYTFGSGTRLTVV.

The chain employs TRBV30 and TRBJ1-1, with D possibly TRBD1 on 6 matching bases. This CDR3 is 13 amino acids long. V was shortened by 3 bases and J by 5 bases, with 13 bases between the two germline ends. Germline loops: CDR1 GTSNPN, CDR2 SVGIG (reference sequence). The CDR3 reads CAWSEGGLTEAFF. The CDR3 DNA follows: TGTGCCTGGAGCGAGGGGGGTCTGACTGAAGCTTTCTTT.

This clone occurred a few times. This rearrangement joins TRBV4-1 to TRBJ1-3, with D maybe TRBD1 (5 bases). CDR3 size: 16 residues. The V gene lost 0 bases and the J gene lost 7 bases, with 16 bases spanning the gap. The germline CDR1 and CDR2 sequences are MGHRA and YSYEKL. CDR3 amino acids: CASSQDMVGGGNTIYF. The DNA for the CDR3 is TGCGCCAGCAGCCAAGATATGGTCGGGGGAGGTAACACCATATATTTT.

This chain connects TRBV19 to TRBJ1-1, with D possibly matching TRBD1 (6 bases). CDR1 LNHDA and CDR2 SQIVND come from the germline V gene (reference sequence). The V gene lost 7 bases and the J gene lost 1 base, with 13 bases spanning the gap. This CDR3 is 14 amino acids long. DNA of the CDR3: TGTGCCAGTAAGGGGAACAGGGCGAACACTGAAGCTTTCTTT. Translated, it gives CASKGNRANTEAFF.

This clone has just a few counts. This chain links TRBV28 with TRBJ2-1; D is ambiguous. Germline CDR1 and CDR2: MDHEN and SYDVKM. There are 14 residues in the CDR3. The germline V and J ends were trimmed by 3 bases and 5 bases, with 11 bases remaining between them. For the CDR3, the DNA is TGTGCCAGCAGTTTTGGAGCCGAGGACAATGAGCAGTTCTTC. It codes for CASSFGAEDNEQFF.

CDR3 coding DNA: TGTGCCATCAGTGTCTCTAGGGAAGAGACCCAGTACTTC. Translation: CAISVSREETQYF. This chain joins TRBV10-3 and TRBJ2-5; unclear D gene. The V end was cut by 4 bases, the J end by 3 bases, with 9 bases between. Germline V gene data show CDR1 as ENHRY and CDR2 as SYGVKD. The CDR3 runs to 13 residues.

The chain links TRBV5-6 to TRBJ2-3; 15 bases map to TRBD2. CDR1 SGHDT and CDR2 YYEEEE come from the germline V gene. This CDR3 contains 17 residues. The junction had 5 bases not matched to a gene; V was cut back by 2 bases and J by 4 bases. The CDR3 region has the DNA TGTGCCAGCAGCTTTTGGACTAGCGGGGGGGAATCAGATACGCAGTATTTT. It yields the protein CASSFWTSGGESDTQYF.

This clone is a singleton in its sample. The chain couples TRBV6-4 to TRBJ1-1, with 10 bases matching TRBD1. Germline CDR1 reads MRHNA; CDR2 reads SNTAGT. The CDR3 has 14 amino acids. The V and J ends lost 6 bases and 6 bases, in that order; junction bases with no gene match: 7. The CDR3 coding sequence is TGTGCCAGCAGGCGGGACAGGGGCGCCGCTGAAGCTTTCTTT. As protein: CASRRDRGAAEAFF.

The chain uses TRBV7-6 and TRBJ1-1; 9 nucleotides align to TRBD1. J was trimmed by 4 bases and V by 1 base; bases with no gene match: 1. Looked up from germline, CDR1 is SGHVS and CDR2 is FNYEAQ. The CDR3 contains 14 residues. The CDR3 is CASSLDRGLTEAFF. CDR3 sequence (DNA): TGTGCCAGCAGCTTAGACAGGGGGCTCACTGAAGCTTTCTTT. Variable domain in full (rest from reference TRBV7-6 and TRBJ1-1): GAGVSQSPRYKVTKRGQDVALRCDPISGHVSLYWYRQALGQGPEFLTYFNYEAQQDKSGLPNDRFSAERPEGSISTLTIQRTEQRDSAMYRCASSLDRGLTEAFFGQGTRLTVV.

This chain uses TRBV7-2 with TRBJ1-5; 7 positions agree with TRBD1. CDR1 and CDR2 (germline): SGHTA, FQGNSA. The CDR3 contains 15 residues. V lost 5 bases to trimming and J lost 7 bases; unmatched junction nucleotides: 11. The CDR3, as DNA: TGTGCCAGCAGCGCAAATCATGGGACAGAGCAGCCCCAGCATTTT. Protein product: CASSANHGTEQPQHF. Full variable domain (rest looked up from reference TRBV7-2 and TRBJ1-5): GAGVSQSPSNKVTEKGKDVELRCDPISGHTALYWYRQSLGQGLEFLIYFQGNSAPDKSGLPSDRFSAERTGGSVSTLTIQRTQQEDSAVYLCASSANHGTEQPQHFGDGTRLSIL.